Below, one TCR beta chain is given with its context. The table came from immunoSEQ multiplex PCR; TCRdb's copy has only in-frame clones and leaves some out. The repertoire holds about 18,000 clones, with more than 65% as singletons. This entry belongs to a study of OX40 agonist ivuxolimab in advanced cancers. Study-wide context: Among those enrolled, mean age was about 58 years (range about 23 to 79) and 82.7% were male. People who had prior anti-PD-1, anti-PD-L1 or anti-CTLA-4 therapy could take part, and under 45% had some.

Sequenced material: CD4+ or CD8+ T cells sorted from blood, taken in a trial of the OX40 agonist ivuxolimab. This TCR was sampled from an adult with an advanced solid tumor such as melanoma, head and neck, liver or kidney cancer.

CDR3 coding DNA: TGCGCCAGCAGCCAAGATCCGGTGGGACAGAATCAGCCCCAGCATTTT. Translating gives CASSQDPVGQNQPQHF. The J gene is TRBJ1-5, the V gene TRBV4-1; 7 bases agree with TRBD1. Germline CDR1 and CDR2: MGHRA and YSYEKL. The V gene end was trimmed by 0 bases and the J gene end by 4 bases; junction bases not matched to a gene: 6. The CDR3 spans 16 residues.